The 9 T cell receptor beta chains below come from one sample, sequenced in a study of shared clonotypes between healthy human individuals. Using immunoSEQ multiplex PCR, the repertoire was profiled, and TCRdb retains in-frame clones only, with some absent. The data contain 2 million to 2.5 million clones, 93% of them seen just once; the ten biggest clones take up 0.35% to 0.5%. Sample: naive CD4+ T cells from PBMCs. The sample's subset: CD45RA+ positively selected. The receptors were sampled from a man aged 18 to 29 in good health. Some clones in this sample may be carry-over from other donors' samples.

This chain connects TRBV5-1 to TRBJ2-3, with 10 positions matching TRBD1. The CDR3 runs 15 residues. Germline V gene data show CDR1 as SGHRS and CDR2 as YFSETQ. V lost 4 bases, J lost 6 bases, and 8 bases stayed unmatched. DNA for the CDR3: TGCGCCAGCAGCGCAGGGACAGGGGTAACGGATACGCAGTATTTT. Translated: CASSAGTGVTDTQYF.

This chain connects TRBV4-1 to TRBJ1-5; unclear D gene. Germline V CDR1 and CDR2: MGHRA, YSYEKL. This CDR3 spans 15 amino acids. The V end was cut by 1 base, the J end by 4 bases, with 11 bases between. CDR3 coding DNA: TGCGCCAGCAGCCAAGTTGGAGTCAATAATCAGCCCCAGCATTTT. Protein product: CASSQVGVNNQPQHF.

The chain combines TRBV5-1 with TRBJ2-6; 7 nucleotides match TRBD1. CDR3 length: 18 residues. Germline CDR1 and CDR2: SGHRS and YFSETQ. J was trimmed by 2 bases and V by 4 bases; bases with no gene match: 12. The CDR3 reads CASSPRGPLATGANVLTF. CDR3 DNA: TGCGCCAGCAGCCCTAGGGGGCCCCTAGCCACTGGGGCCAACGTCCTGACTTTC.

The chain uses TRBV5-1 and TRBJ2-7; perhaps TRBD2 as D (5 bases). The CDR3 sequence is 13 residues long. The ends were cut back, 4 bases at V and 2 bases at J, with 10 bases in the middle. The germline V gene encodes CDR1 SGHRS and CDR2 YFSETQ. The CDR3: CASSPGVPYEQYF. In DNA, the CDR3 is TGCGCCAGCAGCCCCGGGGTGCCCTACGAGCAGTACTTC.

Only one count was recorded for this clone. This sequence joins TRBV19 and TRBJ1-5; TRBD1 might be the D (6 bases). The V end lost 8 bases, the J end lost 2 bases, and 10 bases lay between the germline ends. Germline V gives CDR1 LNHDA, CDR2 SQIVND (reference sequence). The CDR3 contains 13 residues. The chain's CDR3 is CASERTGNQPQHF. The CDR3 nucleotides read TGTGCCAGTGAAAGGACAGGCAATCAGCCCCAGCATTTT.

This clone showed up just once. The rearrangement uses TRBV30 and TRBJ2-5; 9 nucleotides match TRBD2. The better agreement between TRBJ2-7 and the DNA end casts doubt on the J call. Germline CDR1 is GTSNPN and CDR2 is SVGIG (reference sequence). The CDR3 consists of 14 residues. The CDR3 DNA is TGTGCCTGGAGGTATAGCGGGAGCTCCTACGAGCAGTACTTC. Translating gives CAWRYSGSSYEQYF.

V usage is TRBV4-3 and J usage is TRBJ1-1, with TRBD1 as a possible D gene (5 bases). The CDR3 is 15 residues long. Trimming took 1 base from V and 4 from J, leaving 13 bases between them. The V gene's germline CDR1 is LGHNA and CDR2 YSLEER. This CDR3 reads CASSQAVRGPTEAFF. CDR3 sequence (DNA): TGCGCCAGCAGCCAAGCCGTGAGGGGCCCCACTGAAGCTTTCTTT.

This clone was observed a few times. V is TRBV6-1 and J is TRBJ1-2, with unresolved D. The germline V gene has CDR1 MNHNS and CDR2 SASEGT. Trimming took 3 bases from V and 4 from J, leaving 12 bases between them. The CDR3 contains 14 residues. The CDR3 spells CASSDPTMAYGYTF. CDR3 nucleotides: TGTGCCAGCAGTGATCCGACAATGGCCTATGGCTACACCTTC.

This sequence joins TRBV7-9 and TRBJ2-3; D could derive from TRBD1 or TRBD2 (6 bases each). The germline V gene has CDR1 SEHNR and CDR2 FQNEAQ (reference sequence). With 2 bases removed from V and 3 bases from J, the gap between germline ends came to 12 bases. The CDR3 has 15 amino acids. CDR3 in DNA: TGTGCCAGCAGCTTACTAGCGAGGGGGACAGATACGCAGTATTTT. It yields the protein CASSLLARGTDTQYF.